The sample holds many counts of the clone carrying this TCR beta chain. Its cognate antigen is unknown. The record originates from a study of human T cells and chemical hapten exposure. The CDR3 totals 18 residues. The germline V gene encodes CDR1 SGHRS and CDR2 YFSETQ. Trimming cost V 1 base and J 0 bases, with 18 bases left between them. Separate cDNA molecules received unique molecular identifiers, which the library attached to them. MiXCR, run by TCRdb on the RACE reads, gives a single entry per CDR3 protein. The sample yields 120,000 or so distinct CDR3 sequences, about 10% seen once. Broader study findings: There was no change with DPC sensitization in TCRs above 1 in 1000 frequency.

Noted time point: patch test 3, about 24 weeks after DPC sensitization. The treatment denotes: therapeutic diphenylcyclopropenone sensitization with weekly scalp DPC. Ahead of applying each patch test, blood was sampled. Suited to DPC and affected by alopecia, the donors ranged from 18 to 70 years old. Here the sequenced sample was whole blood, taken in connection with sensitization to the hapten diphenylcyclopropenone (DPC). The chain has TRBV5-1 and TRBJ2-3; maybe TRBD2 (6 bases). The source is a woman aged 45-65 years with alopecia areata. Some clones in this sample may be carry-over from other donors' samples. DNA of the CDR3: TGCGCCAGCAGCTTGAGGGCCGGGACTTCAACTAGCACAGATACGCAGTATTTT. Its protein product is CASSLRAGTSTSTDTQYF.